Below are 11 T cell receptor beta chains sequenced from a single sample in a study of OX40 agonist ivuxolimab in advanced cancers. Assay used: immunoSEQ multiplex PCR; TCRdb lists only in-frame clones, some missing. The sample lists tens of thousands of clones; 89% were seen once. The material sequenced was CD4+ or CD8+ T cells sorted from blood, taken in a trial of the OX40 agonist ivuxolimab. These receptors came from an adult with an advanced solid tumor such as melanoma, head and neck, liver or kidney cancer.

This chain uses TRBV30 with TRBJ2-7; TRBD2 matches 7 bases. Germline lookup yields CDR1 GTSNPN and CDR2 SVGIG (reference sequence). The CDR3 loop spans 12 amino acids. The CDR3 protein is CAIGTTSYEQYF. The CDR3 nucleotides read TGTGCTATCGGGACTACCTCCTACGAGCAGTACTTC.

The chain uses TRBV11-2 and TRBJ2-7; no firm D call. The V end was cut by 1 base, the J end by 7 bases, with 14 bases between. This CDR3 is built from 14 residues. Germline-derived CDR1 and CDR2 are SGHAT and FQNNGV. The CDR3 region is CASSLVGLWREQYF. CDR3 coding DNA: TGTGCCAGCAGCTTAGTCGGGCTTTGGCGGGAGCAGTACTTC.

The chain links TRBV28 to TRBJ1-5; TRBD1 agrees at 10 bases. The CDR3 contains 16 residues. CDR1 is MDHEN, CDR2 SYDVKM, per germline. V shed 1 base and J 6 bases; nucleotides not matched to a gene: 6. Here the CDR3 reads CASSLFTGTGVQPQHF. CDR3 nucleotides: TGTGCCAGCAGTTTATTCACCGGGACAGGGGTTCAGCCCCAGCATTTT. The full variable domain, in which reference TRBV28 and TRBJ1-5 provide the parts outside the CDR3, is DVKVTQSSRYLVKRTGEKVFLECVQDMDHENMFWYRQDPGLGLRLIYFSYDVKMKEKGDIPEGYSVSREKKERFSLILESASTNQTSMYLCASSLFTGTGVQPQHFGDGTRLSIL.

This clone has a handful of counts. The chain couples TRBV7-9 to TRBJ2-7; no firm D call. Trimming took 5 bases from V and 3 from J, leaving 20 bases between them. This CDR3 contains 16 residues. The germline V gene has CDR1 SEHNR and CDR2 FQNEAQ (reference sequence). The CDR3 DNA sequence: TGTGCCAGCAGCCCAGTACGAGACGAATACCTCTACGAGCAGTACTTC. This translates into CASSPVRDEYLYEQYF.

CDR3 nucleotides: TGTGCCAGTAGTATAGGAAGTTACCAAGAGACCCAGTACTTC. It specifies CASSIGSYQETQYF. The chain links TRBV19 to TRBJ2-5; D is uncertain. Germline V gives CDR1 LNHDA, CDR2 SQIVND (reference sequence). This CDR3 spans 14 amino acids. V was shortened by 1 base and J by 0 bases, with 6 bases between the two germline ends.

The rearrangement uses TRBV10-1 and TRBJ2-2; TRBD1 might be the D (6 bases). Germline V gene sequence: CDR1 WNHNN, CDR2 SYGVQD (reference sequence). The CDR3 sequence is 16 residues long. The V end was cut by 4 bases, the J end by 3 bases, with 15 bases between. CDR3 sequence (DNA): TGCGCCAGCAGTGGCCCGGACAGAAAATACACCGGGGAGCTGTTTTTT. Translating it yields CASSGPDRKYTGELFF.

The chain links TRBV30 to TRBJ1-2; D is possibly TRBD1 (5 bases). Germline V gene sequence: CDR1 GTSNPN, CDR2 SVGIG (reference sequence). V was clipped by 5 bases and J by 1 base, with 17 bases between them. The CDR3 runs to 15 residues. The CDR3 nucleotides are TGTGCCTGGCAGGTCCGGGACGGACGTAACTATGGCTACACCTTC. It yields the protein CAWQVRDGRNYGYTF.

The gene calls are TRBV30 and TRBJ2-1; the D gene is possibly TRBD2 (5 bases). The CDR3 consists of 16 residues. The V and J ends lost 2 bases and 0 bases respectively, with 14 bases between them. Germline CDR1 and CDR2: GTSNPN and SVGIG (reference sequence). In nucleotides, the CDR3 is TGTGCCTGGAGTAGAAGGGAGATCAGCTCCTACAATGAGCAGTTCTTC. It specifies CAWSRREISSYNEQFF.

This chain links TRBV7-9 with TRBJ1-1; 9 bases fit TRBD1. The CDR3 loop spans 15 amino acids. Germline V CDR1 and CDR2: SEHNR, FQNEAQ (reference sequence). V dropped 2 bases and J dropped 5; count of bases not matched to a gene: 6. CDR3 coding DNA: TGTGCCAGCAGCTTACGGACAGGGGAAGGGACTGAAGCTTTCTTT. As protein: CASSLRTGEGTEAFF.

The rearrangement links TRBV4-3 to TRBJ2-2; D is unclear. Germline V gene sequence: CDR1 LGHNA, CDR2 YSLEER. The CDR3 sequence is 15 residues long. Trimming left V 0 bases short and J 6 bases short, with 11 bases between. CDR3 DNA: TGCGCCAGCAGCCAAGATTTACTATTTGCCGGGGAGCTGTTTTTT. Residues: CASSQDLLFAGELFF.

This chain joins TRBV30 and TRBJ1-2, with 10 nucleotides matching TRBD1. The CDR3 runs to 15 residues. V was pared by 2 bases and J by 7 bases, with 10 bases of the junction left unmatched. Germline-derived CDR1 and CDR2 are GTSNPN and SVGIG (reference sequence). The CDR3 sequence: CAWSKRRQGAGGYTF. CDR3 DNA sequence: TGTGCCTGGAGTAAGAGGAGACAGGGGGCAGGTGGCTACACCTTC.